Described below is a single T cell receptor (beta chain) sequence and its context. As yet, its antigen is unknown. PCR employed 60 Vbeta and 13 Jbeta primers. Original data processing: An analysis performed later counted 75 million to 80 million unique TCR beta chains (approximately 12 million of them shared). TCRdb keeps only in-frame clones here, not all; method: immunoSEQ multiplex PCR. Clonal size and the V and J genes are those of that table, whereas D and trimming came from the DNA. Of fewer than 100,000 clones detected, just under 80% appear once; the ten largest clones hold less than 5.5%. The CDR3 totals 13 residues. Per the germline V gene, CDR1 is SEHNR and CDR2 is FQNEAQ (reference sequence). V lost 10 bases, J lost 8 bases, and 20 bases lay in between. Among the donors, all were healthy bone marrow donors. The record originates from a study of cytomegalovirus exposure and HLA in healthy donors. Regarding the study as a whole: A missense variant in DCLRE1C was later tied to TCR beta V- and J-gene trimming. There were around 160 TCR beta chains listed as cytomegalovirus-associated.

Sample: PBMCs. The genes are TRBV7-9 and TRBJ1-2, with D perhaps matching TRBD1 (6 bases). The TCR was taken from a male donor in good health and CMV-seropositive. The CDR3: CAIPGSGVGGYTF. The CDR3 DNA follows: TGTGCCATTCCAGGGTCAGGGGTTGGAGGCTACACCTTC.